The rows below give T cell receptor beta chains drawn from one sample of a study of cytomegalovirus exposure and HLA in healthy donors. Data came from immunoSEQ multiplex PCR; TCRdb stores just in-frame clones and leaves some out. The sample has approximately 80,000 clones; more than 70% are singletons. The sequencing input was PBMCs. These receptor sequences come from a man in his sixties in good health and CMV-seronegative. Both conserved end residues are part of each CDR3. D genes are given only for firm matches. A row's size may be missing; if present it is once, few, many or a size class.

abundance	j_gene	d_gene	v_gene	CDR3nt	CDR3aa
few	TRBJ1-1	TRBD1	TRBV6-5	TGTGCCGGCCAACCTGACAGGGCTGAAGCTTTCTTT	CAGQPDRAEAFF
few	TRBJ2-7	.	TRBV19	TGTGCCAGTAGTATGCAGGGCGGCTGGCAGTACTTC	CASSMQGGWQYF
.	TRBJ2-3	TRBD2	TRBV5-1	TGCGCCAGCAGCTGGGAGGGTAGAGGAAGCACAGATACGCAGTATTTT	CASSWEGRGSTDTQYF
few	TRBJ2-1	TRBD2	TRBV6-5	TGTGCCAGCAGTTCGTTAGCGGGGGGAGGCAATGAGCAGTTCTTC	CASSSLAGGGNEQFF
.	TRBJ1-2	TRBD1	TRBV10-3	TGTGCCATCAGTGAGCCACGGACAGGGATGGCAGTTGGCTACACCTTC	CAISEPRTGMAVGYTF
.	TRBJ2-1	.	TRBV15	TGTGCCACCAGCAGAGATCAGACTTACGGGAATGAGCAGTTCTTC	CATSRDQTYGNEQFF
.	TRBJ2-2	.	TRBV6-5	TGTGCCAGCAACCCTACAGGGTCGAACACCGGGGAGCTGTTTTTT	CASNPTGSNTGELFF
once	TRBJ2-7	.	TRBV5-1	TGCGCCAGCAGCTTGGCGCAGGGGATGGACGAGCAGTACTTC	CASSLAQGMDEQYF
.	TRBJ2-1	TRBD1	TRBV10-1	TGCGCCAGCAGTCGGTCAGGGGGTAGGAATGAGCAGTTCTTC	CASSRSGGRNEQFF
.	TRBJ1-4	TRBD1	TRBV27	TGTGCCAGCAGTCTCCAGGGGGCCAATGAAAAACTGTTTTTT	CASSLQGANEKLFF
.	TRBJ2-1	.	TRBV11-1	TGTGCCAGCGGGGCAGCCTACAATGAGCAGTTCTTC	CASGAAYNEQFF
.	TRBJ1-6	.	TRBV25-1	TGTGCCAGCAGTGAATCCCGACAGAATTCACCCCTCCACTTT	CASSESRQNSPLHF